These 2 T cell receptor beta chains originate from one sample sequenced in a study of monozygotic twins with inflammatory bowel disease. TCRdb re-analyzed the 5' RACE reads; it lists each CDR3 protein once, without DNA. Recorded here are over 200,000 distinct CDR3 sequences; the top ten clones represent 7.5% to 9.5%. Material: blood. Receptor source: a human donor with ulcerative colitis or Crohn's disease, or a healthy co-twin of an affected twin (not recorded which).

The genes are TRBV4-2 and TRBJ2-1; TCRdb's D call, TRBD2, is unchecked because there is no DNA. This CDR3 has 18 amino acids. CDR1 is LGHNA, CDR2 YNFKEQ, per germline. The CDR3 protein is CASSQGASGDRNHNEQFF.

The rearrangement links TRBV7-2 to TRBJ2-1. The CDR3 length is 13 residues. CDR1 SGHTA and CDR2 FQGNSA come from the germline V gene. CDR3 loop: CASRRFSDNEQFF.